These 25 T cell receptor beta chains were sequenced from one sample in a study of Graves' ophthalmopathy and Graves' hyperthyroidism. Researchers took RNA transcripts and amplified TCR beta CDR3 regions from them. After a first-round RT-PCR with HTBI primers, a second-round multiplex PCR was run. Using its own MiXCR run on the multiplex PCR reads, TCRdb lists one record per CDR3 protein. The sample includes about 740,000 distinct CDR3 sequences, about 44% seen only once; the top ten take approximately 43%. Sequencing used peripheral blood. The receptors were gathered from an adult man with Graves' ophthalmopathy.

This clonotype was counted only a few times. The rearrangement joins TRBV24-1 to TRBJ1-5; D call uncertain. The germline gives CDR1 KGHDR, CDR2 SFDVKD. Trimming cost V 7 bases and J 0 bases, with 3 bases left between them. The CDR3 has 12 residues. In nucleotides, the CDR3 is TGTGCCACCAGGAATAGCAATCAGCCCCAGCATTTT. It is translated as CATRNSNQPQHF.

Points on this clonotype: Germline and junction disagree at one end, which may indicate a read error. The rearrangement joins TRBV19 to TRBJ1-1; perhaps TRBD1 as D (5 bases). CDR1 is LNHDA, CDR2 SQIVND, per germline (reference sequence). This CDR3 contains 14 residues. The CDR3 region has the DNA TGTGCCAGTAGTTCTACAGGATGGAACACTGAAGCTTCCTTT. It specifies CASSSTGWNTEASF.

The chain has TRBV25-1 and TRBJ2-5; TRBD1 aligns across 11 bases. The V gene end was trimmed by 6 bases and the J gene end by 5 bases; junction bases not matched to a gene: 5. The CDR3 covers 14 residues. Germline loops: CDR1 MGHDK, CDR2 SYGVNS. CDR3 bases: TGTGCCAGCAGAGGGACAGGGGGATTTGAGACCCAGTACTTC. It specifies CASRGTGGFETQYF.

The rearrangement links TRBV19 to TRBJ1-4, with a tentative D call TRBD1 (5 bases). Germline V gives CDR1 LNHDA, CDR2 SQIVND (reference sequence). The CDR3 is made up of 15 amino acids. The germline V and J ends were trimmed by 6 bases and 6 bases, with 17 bases remaining between them. The CDR3 region has the DNA TGTGCCAGTAGGGCCCAGGGAGGGTCCTATGAAAAACTGTTTTTT. This encodes CASRAQGGSYEKLFF. The full variable domain, rest sourced from reference TRBV19 and TRBJ1-4, is DGGITQSPKYLFRKEGQNVTLSCEQNLNHDAMYWYRQDPGQGLRLIYYSQIVNDFQKGDIAEGYSVSREKKESFPLTVTSAQKNPTAFYLCASRAQGGSYEKLFFGSGTQLSVL.

V gene TRBV7-3 combines with J gene TRBJ2-6, with D unresolved. CDR3 length: 9 amino acids. V was cut by 5 bases and J by 15 bases, with 5 bases left in between. Germline V gene sequence: CDR1 SGHTA, CDR2 FQGTGA. The CDR3 loop reads CASSGGLTF. The DNA of the CDR3 is TGTGCCAGCAGCGGCGGCCTGACTTTC.

Notes on this clonotype: Since no conserved phenylalanine or tryptophan closes the CDR3, a read error is the likely cause. The chain recombines TRBV11-2 with TRBJ2-7; TRBD1 is a possible D gene (7 bases). The germline V gene has CDR1 SGHAT and CDR2 FQNNGV. CDR3 length equals 15 residues. V was shortened by 5 bases and J by 4 bases, with 18 bases between the two germline ends. The CDR3 nucleotides read TGTGCCAGCAGCCAAGATTTCTCAGGGGGGTACGAGCAGTACCTC. It translates to CASSQDFSGGYEQYL.

This rearrangement joins TRBV29-1 to TRBJ1-1; D gene uncertain. Germline V gene data show CDR1 as SQVTM and CDR2 as ANQGSEA. This CDR3 has 13 amino acids. Trimming left V 7 bases short and J 10 bases short, with 22 bases between. The CDR3 spells CSADTSGGSAAFF. The CDR3 region has the DNA TGCAGCGCCGATACTAGCGGCGGGTCGGCAGCTTTCTTT.

This chain joins TRBV7-4 and TRBJ2-7; D is perhaps TRBD2 (6 bases). The CDR3 runs 17 residues. CDR1 and CDR2 from the germline V gene are SGHVT and SQSDAQ. The V end was cut by 5 bases, the J end by 0 bases, with 20 bases between. The CDR3 coding sequence is TGTGCCAGCAGCCCTTACCGGGACCTCGGGAGCTCCTACGAGCAGTACTTC. It is translated as CASSPYRDLGSSYEQYF.

The chain employs TRBV20-1 and TRBJ2-5, with a tentative D call TRBD2 (6 bases). The CDR3 consists of 14 residues. V shed 1 base and J shed 6 bases, with 15 bases lying between them. CDR1 is DFQATT, CDR2 SNEGSKA, per germline (reference sequence). The CDR3 coding sequence is TGCAGTGCTAGAGGTGGGGGGTATGAAAAGACCCAGTACTTC. Residues: CSARGGGYEKTQYF.

CDR3 coding DNA: TGCAGCGTTGAGATACAGGGACACTATGGCTACACCTTC. Translating it yields CSVEIQGHYGYTF. The chain joins TRBV29-1 to TRBJ1-2; a weak D match, TRBD1 (6 bases). The ends were cut back, 3 bases at V and 3 bases at J, with 11 bases in the middle. Germline-derived CDR1 and CDR2 are SQVTM and ANQGSEA. This CDR3 comprises 13 residues. Using reference TRBV29-1 and TRBJ1-2 for the parts outside the CDR3, the full variable domain is SAVISQKPSRDICQRGTSLTIQCQVDSQVTMMFWYRQQPGQSLTLIATANQGSEATYESGFVIDKFPISRPNLTFSTLTVSNMSPEDSSIYLCSVEIQGHYGYTFGSGTRLTVV.

The chain employs TRBV19 and TRBJ1-5; possible D gene TRBD1, 6 bases. Looked up from germline, CDR1 is LNHDA and CDR2 is SQIVND (reference sequence). The CDR3 length is 15 residues. With 7 bases removed from V and 3 bases from J, the gap between germline ends came to 16 bases. CDR3 sequence reads: CASTGGAGNNQPQHF. CDR3 DNA sequence: TGTGCCAGTACGGGGGGGGCGGGTAACAATCAGCCCCAGCATTTT.

As regards this clonotype: With a much larger clone just one base away, this may be a read error. The chain links TRBV11-1 to TRBJ2-7; 11 bases are a match to TRBD2. Per germline, CDR1 SGHAT and CDR2 FQDESV (reference sequence). This CDR3 has 16 residues. As DNA, the CDR3 is TGTACCAGCAGCTTAGCTCGACTAGCGGGAAACTACGAGCAGTACTTC. The encoded protein is CTSSLARLAGNYEQYF.

J is TRBJ1-2 and V is TRBV19; TRBD1 matches 12 bases. The CDR3 covers 14 residues. Per the germline V gene, CDR1 is LNHDA and CDR2 is SQIVND (reference sequence). Trimming at V came to 5 bases and at J to 6 bases, leaving 4 bases not matched to a gene. CDR3 sequence: CASSPGQGAHGYTF. CDR3 nucleotides: TGTGCCAGTAGTCCGGGACAGGGGGCTCATGGCTACACCTTC.

In regard to this clonotype: Relative to the germline gene, one junction end is altered; a read error may explain this. The V gene is TRBV10-3, the J gene TRBJ1-2, with D possibly TRBD1 on 6 matching bases. CDR1 and CDR2 from the germline V gene are ENHRY and SYGVKD. The CDR3 totals 15 residues. CDR3 sequence: CASSQANTGIVGYTF. The DNA for the CDR3 is TGTGCCAGCAGTCAGGCGAATACAGGGATCGTTGGCTACACCTTC.

This chain links TRBV7-9 with TRBJ1-3, with D unresolved. Trimming removed 2 bases at V and 6 bases at J, with 14 bases between. The germline V gene has CDR1 SEHNR and CDR2 FQNEAQ (reference sequence). This CDR3 comprises 15 residues. The CDR3, as DNA: TGTGCCAGCAGCTTAAGTGACGCGGCGGAAAACACCATATATTTT. It yields the protein CASSLSDAAENTIYF.

This clonotype appeared many times. The CDR3 sequence is CASSESMGRNTIYF. CDR3 in DNA: TGCGCCAGCAGTGAGTCGATGGGTAGAAACACCATATATTTT. The V gene is TRBV10-1, the J gene TRBJ1-3; D remains unclear. The CDR3 contains 14 residues. Per germline, CDR1 WNHNN and CDR2 SYGVQD (reference sequence). Trimming removed 0 bases at V and 5 bases at J, with 8 bases between.

The chain has TRBV29-1 and TRBJ2-5; TRBD1 matches at 9 bases. Looked up from germline, CDR1 is SQVTM and CDR2 is ANQGSEA. V was clipped by 8 bases and J by 5 bases; unmatched bases: 6. The length of the CDR3 is 12 residues. The CDR3 spells CSPQGAYETQYF. CDR3 DNA: TGCAGCCCACAGGGGGCGTATGAGACCCAGTACTTC.

This chain joins TRBV4-2 and TRBJ1-1; D gene ambiguous. The CDR3 extends over 16 amino acids. Germline lookup yields CDR1 LGHNA and CDR2 YNFKEQ. V lost 0 bases to trimming and J lost 1 base, with 12 bases between them. The CDR3 DNA sequence: TGTGCCAGCAGCCAAGACTTCGGACGGGAGAACACTGAAGCTTTCTTT. This codes for CASSQDFGRENTEAFF.

This clonotype was seen only a few times. The chain has TRBV5-1 and TRBJ2-7; D assignment may be TRBD1 or TRBD2 (7 bases each). Trimming stripped 8 bases from V and 6 bases from J, with 21 bases between. CDR3 length: 14 residues. Germline-derived CDR1 and CDR2 are SGHRS and YFSETQ. The CDR3 protein is CASHRGGDMGEQYF. The CDR3 region has the DNA TGCGCCAGTCACAGGGGAGGGGACATGGGCGAGCAGTACTTC.

This clonotype occurred a few times. CDR3 nucleotide sequence: TGTGCCAGCAGGGCCACTCCGAGCTCCTACGAGCAGTACTTC. Translated, it gives CASRATPSSYEQYF. This chain joins TRBV12-3 or TRBV12-4 and TRBJ2-7; D is ambiguous. The CDR3 spans 14 residues. V was clipped by 6 bases and J by 0 bases, with 12 bases between them.

The rearrangement links TRBV25-1 to TRBJ1-2; D is undetermined. Deletions cut 5 bases from V and 3 bases from J, with 16 bases between. The length of the CDR3 is 15 residues. Germline V gene sequence: CDR1 MGHDK, CDR2 SYGVNS. The CDR3 loop is CASSLAGRSDYGYTF. As DNA, the CDR3 is TGTGCCAGCAGTTTGGCCGGGAGATCGGACTATGGCTACACCTTC.

V is TRBV29-1 and J is TRBJ1-6; D not certain. V was cut by 1 base and J by 9 bases, with 19 bases left in between. The CDR3 consists of 16 residues. CDR1 SQVTM and CDR2 ANQGSEA come from the germline V gene. The CDR3 reads CSVEAWPRGIGSPLHF. In DNA, the CDR3 is TGCAGCGTTGAAGCGTGGCCCCGGGGTATAGGTTCACCCCTCCACTTT.

There are a few counts of this clonotype. The V and J genes are TRBV7-8 and TRBJ1-1; TRBD1 matches 8 bases. V shed 0 bases and J 4 bases; nucleotides not matched to a gene: 10. CDR3 length: 17 amino acids. Germline V gene lookup returns CDR1 SGHVS and CDR2 FQNEAQ. DNA of the CDR3: TGTGCCAGCAGCTTAGCCCGACAGGGGACGGGGGGCACTGAAGCTTTCTTT. Amino acid sequence: CASSLARQGTGGTEAFF.

Here the CDR3 DNA reads TGTGCCAGCAGCCGGTCTCAGGACAGGGGTTATCTGACCCAGTACTTC. Its protein is CASSRSQDRGYLTQYF. This chain links TRBV3-1 with TRBJ2-5; 9 bases align to TRBD1. CDR3 length equals 16 residues. Germline lookup yields CDR1 LGHDT and CDR2 YNNKEL (reference sequence). V dropped 4 bases and J dropped 7; count of bases not matched to a gene: 13.

The V call is TRBV2, the J call TRBJ1-4; 8 bases map to TRBD1. The V gene's germline CDR1 is SNHLY and CDR2 FYNNEI. V shed 5 bases, J shed 13 bases, and the junction held 3 bases outside the gene matches. The CDR3 loop spans 11 amino acids. The CDR3 DNA reads TGTGCCAGCAGTTCCGACAGGGGACTGTTTTTT. It specifies CASSSDRGLFF.